This TCR beta chain was sequenced for a study of regulatory T cells in long-lasting Graves disease. The CDR3 is made up of 11 amino acids. Germline CDR1 MNHGY, CDR2 SAAAGT. V was clipped by 6 bases and J by 5 bases, with 5 bases between them. Libraries of TCR beta came from iRepertoire HTBI primers plus Arm-PCR of CDR3 regions. TCRdb reanalysed the multiplex PCR reads using MiXCR and keeps one entry per CDR3 protein. The table lists more than 650,000 distinct CDR3 sequences, about 30% of them singletons. The time point here: persistent/refractory GD, antithyroid drugs over 5 years with positive TRAb. RNA from PBMCs was the source of the TCR library. This clonotype has just a few counts.

This TCR came from a female donor with Graves disease. The sample consisted of peripheral blood mononuclear cells (PBMCs), taken when the disease was refractory, from a patient treated with antithyroid drugs. The chain joins TRBV6-8 to TRBJ1-3; D remains ambiguous. The chain's CDR3 is CASSNRNTIYF. The DNA for the CDR3 is TGTGCCAGCAGCAACAGAAACACCATATATTTT.